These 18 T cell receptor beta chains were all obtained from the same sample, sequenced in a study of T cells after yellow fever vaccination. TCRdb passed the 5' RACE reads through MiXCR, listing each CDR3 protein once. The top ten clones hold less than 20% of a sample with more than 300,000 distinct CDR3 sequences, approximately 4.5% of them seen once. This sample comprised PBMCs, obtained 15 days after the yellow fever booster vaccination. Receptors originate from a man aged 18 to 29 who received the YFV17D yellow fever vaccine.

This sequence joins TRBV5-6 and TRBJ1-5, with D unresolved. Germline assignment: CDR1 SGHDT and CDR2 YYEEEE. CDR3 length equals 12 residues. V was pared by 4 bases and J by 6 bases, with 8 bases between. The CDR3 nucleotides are TGTGCCAGCAGCCAAGCCAGTCAGCCCCAGCATTTT. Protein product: CASSQASQPQHF.

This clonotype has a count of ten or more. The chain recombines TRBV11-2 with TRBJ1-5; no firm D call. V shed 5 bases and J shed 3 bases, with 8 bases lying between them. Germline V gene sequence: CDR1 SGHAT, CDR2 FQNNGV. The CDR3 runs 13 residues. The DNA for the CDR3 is TGTGCCAGCAGCCGGACGAACAATCAGCCCCAGCATTTT. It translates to CASSRTNNQPQHF.

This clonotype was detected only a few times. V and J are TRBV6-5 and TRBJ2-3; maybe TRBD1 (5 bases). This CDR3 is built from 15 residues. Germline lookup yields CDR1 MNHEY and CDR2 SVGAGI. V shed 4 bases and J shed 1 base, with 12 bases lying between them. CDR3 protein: CASSFDRLGTDTQYF. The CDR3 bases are TGTGCCAGCAGTTTCGACAGATTGGGCACAGATACGCAGTATTTT.

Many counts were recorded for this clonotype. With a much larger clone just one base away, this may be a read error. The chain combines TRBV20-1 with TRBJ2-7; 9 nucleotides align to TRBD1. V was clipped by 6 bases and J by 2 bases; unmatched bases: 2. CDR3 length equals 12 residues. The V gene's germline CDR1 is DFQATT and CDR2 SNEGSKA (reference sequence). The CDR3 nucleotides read TGCAGTGCCGGGACAGGGCCCTACGAGCAGTACTTC. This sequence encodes CSAGTGPYEQYF.

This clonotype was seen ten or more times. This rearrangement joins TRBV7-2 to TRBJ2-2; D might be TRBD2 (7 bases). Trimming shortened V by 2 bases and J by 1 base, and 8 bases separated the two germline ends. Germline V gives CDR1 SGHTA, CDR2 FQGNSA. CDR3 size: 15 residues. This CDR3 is CASSLRGGNTGELFF. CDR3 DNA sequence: TGTGCCAGCAGCTTAAGGGGGGGGAACACCGGGGAGCTGTTTTTT.

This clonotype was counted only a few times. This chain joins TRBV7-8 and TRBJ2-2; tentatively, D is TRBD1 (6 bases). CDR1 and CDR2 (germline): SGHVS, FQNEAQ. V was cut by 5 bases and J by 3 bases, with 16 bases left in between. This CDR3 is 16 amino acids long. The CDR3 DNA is TGTGCCAGCAGCCCCCTCACAGGGTATGACACCGGGGAGCTGTTTTTT. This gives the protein CASSPLTGYDTGELFF.

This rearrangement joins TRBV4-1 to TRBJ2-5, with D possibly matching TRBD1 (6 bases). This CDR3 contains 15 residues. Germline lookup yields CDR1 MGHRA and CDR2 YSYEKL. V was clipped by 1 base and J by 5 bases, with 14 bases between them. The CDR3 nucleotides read TGCGCCAGCAGCCAAGTGGGGGCAGGAGAGGAGACCCAGTACTTC. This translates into CASSQVGAGEETQYF.

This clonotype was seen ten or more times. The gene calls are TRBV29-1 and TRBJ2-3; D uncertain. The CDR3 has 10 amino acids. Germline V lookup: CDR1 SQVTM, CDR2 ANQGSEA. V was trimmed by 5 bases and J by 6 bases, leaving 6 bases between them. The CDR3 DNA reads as TGCAGCGTTTGGTGGGATACGCAGTATTTT. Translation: CSVWWDTQYF.

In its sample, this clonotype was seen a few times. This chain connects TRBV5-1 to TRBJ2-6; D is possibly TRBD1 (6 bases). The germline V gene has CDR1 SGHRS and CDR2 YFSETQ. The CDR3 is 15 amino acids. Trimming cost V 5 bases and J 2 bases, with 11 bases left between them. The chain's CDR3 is CASRLGGAGANVLTF. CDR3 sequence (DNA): TGCGCCAGCAGACTAGGGGGTGCTGGGGCCAACGTCCTGACTTTC.

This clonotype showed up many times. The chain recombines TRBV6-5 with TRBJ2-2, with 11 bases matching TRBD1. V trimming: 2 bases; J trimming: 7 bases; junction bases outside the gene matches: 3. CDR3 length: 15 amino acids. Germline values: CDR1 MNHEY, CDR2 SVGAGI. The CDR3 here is CASSYRGTGGGELFF. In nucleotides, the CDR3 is TGTGCCAGCAGTTACCGGGGGACAGGGGGCGGGGAGCTGTTTTTT.

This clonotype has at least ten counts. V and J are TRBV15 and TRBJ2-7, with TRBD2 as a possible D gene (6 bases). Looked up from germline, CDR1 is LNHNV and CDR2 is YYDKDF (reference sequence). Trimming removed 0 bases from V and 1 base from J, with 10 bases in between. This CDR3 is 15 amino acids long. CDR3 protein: CATSRDLGTSYEQYF. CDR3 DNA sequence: TGTGCCACCAGCAGAGATCTTGGGACTTCCTACGAGCAGTACTTC.

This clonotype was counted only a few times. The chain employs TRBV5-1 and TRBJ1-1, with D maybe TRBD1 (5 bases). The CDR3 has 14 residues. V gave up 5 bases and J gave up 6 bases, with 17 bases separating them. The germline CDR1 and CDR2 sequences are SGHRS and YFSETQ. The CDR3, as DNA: TGCGCCAGCAGACCAACCCCAGGGACGGCTGAAGCTTTCTTT. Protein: CASRPTPGTAEAFF.

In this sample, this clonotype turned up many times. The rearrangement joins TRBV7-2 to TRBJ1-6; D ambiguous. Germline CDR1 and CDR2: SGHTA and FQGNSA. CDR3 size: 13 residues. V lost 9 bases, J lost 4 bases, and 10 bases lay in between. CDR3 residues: CASQGPYNSPLHF. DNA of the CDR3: TGTGCCAGTCAAGGACCGTATAATTCACCCCTCCACTTT.

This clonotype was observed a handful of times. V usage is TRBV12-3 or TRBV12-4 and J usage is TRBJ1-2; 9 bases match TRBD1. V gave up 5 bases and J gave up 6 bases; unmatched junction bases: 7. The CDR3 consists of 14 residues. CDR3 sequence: CASSQGDRANGYTF. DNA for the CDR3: TGTGCCAGCAGTCAAGGGGACAGGGCAAATGGCTACACCTTC.

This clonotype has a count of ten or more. CDR3 DNA: TGTGCCAGCACGCCCCTGATCGCTGAAGCTTTCTTT. Translation gives CASTPLIAEAFF. V and J are TRBV7-9 and TRBJ1-1; D gene uncertain. Trimming removed 7 bases at V and 6 bases at J, with 12 bases between. The CDR3 length is 12 residues. Germline V gene lookup returns CDR1 SEHNR and CDR2 FQNEAQ (reference sequence).

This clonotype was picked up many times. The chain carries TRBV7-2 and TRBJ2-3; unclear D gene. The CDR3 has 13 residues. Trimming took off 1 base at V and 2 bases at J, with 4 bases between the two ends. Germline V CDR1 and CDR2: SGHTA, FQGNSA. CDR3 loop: CASSLEPTDTQYF. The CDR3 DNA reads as TGTGCCAGCAGCTTAGAACCCACAGATACGCAGTATTTT.

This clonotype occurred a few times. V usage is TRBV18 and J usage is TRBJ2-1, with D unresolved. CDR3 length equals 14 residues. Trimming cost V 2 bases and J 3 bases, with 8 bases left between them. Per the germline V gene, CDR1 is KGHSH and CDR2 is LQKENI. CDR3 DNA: TGTGCCAGCTCACCAGCCCAGTACTACAATGAGCAGTTCTTC. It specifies CASSPAQYYNEQFF.

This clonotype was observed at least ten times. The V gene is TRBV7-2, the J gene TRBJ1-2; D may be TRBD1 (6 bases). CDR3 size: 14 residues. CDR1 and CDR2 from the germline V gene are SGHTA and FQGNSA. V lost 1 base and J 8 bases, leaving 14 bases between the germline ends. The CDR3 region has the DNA TGTGCCAGCAGCTTAGGGCCAGGGGCAAGGGGCTACACCTTC. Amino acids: CASSLGPGARGYTF.